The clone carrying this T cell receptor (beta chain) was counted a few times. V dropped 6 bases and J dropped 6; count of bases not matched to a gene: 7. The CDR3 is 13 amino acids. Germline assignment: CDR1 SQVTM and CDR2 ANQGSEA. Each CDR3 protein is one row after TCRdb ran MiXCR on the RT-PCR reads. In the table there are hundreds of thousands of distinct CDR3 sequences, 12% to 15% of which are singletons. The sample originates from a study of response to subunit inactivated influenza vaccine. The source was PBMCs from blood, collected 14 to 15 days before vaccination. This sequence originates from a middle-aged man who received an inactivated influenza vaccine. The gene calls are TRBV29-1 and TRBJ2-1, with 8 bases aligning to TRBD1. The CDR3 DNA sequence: TGCAGCGTCCTTCGACAGGGGTCCAATGAGCAGTTCTTC. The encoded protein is CSVLRQGSNEQFF.